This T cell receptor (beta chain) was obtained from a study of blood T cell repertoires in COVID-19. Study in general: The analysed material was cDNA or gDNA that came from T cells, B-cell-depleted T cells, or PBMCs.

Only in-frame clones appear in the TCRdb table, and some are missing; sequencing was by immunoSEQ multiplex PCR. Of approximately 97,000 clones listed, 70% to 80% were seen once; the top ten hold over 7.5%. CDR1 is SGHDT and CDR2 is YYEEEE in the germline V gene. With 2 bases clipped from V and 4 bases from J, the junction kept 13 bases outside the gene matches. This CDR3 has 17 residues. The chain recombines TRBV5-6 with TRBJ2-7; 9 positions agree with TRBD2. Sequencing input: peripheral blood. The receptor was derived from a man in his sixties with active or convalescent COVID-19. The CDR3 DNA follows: TGTGCCAGCAGCTTCTTTAAGGCTAGCGGGATATCTTACGAGCAGTACTTC. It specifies CASSFFKASGISYEQYF.